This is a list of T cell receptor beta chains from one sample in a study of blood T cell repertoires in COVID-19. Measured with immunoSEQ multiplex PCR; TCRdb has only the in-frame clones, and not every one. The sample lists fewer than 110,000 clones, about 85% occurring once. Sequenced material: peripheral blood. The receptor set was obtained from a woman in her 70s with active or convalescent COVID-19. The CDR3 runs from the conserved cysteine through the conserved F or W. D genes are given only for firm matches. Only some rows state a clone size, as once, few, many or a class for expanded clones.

TGTGCCAGCAACGGCGGGAGGGCTGAACAGTTCTTC | CASNGGRAEQFF | TRBV9 | 12 | TRBD2 | . | TRBJ2-1
TGTGCCAGCAGTTTAACCGGGTCGGGCACCGGGGAGCTGTTTTTT | CASSLTGSGTGELFF | TRBV28 | 15 | . | . | TRBJ2-2
TGCGCCAGCAGCTTGGCAAGCCGGGACTCCACAGATACGCAGTATTTT | CASSLASRDSTDTQYF | TRBV5-1 | 16 | . | . | TRBJ2-3
TGCGCCAGCAGCTTGGGGGGGCGCTATGGCTACACCTTC | CASSLGGRYGYTF | TRBV5-1 | 13 | . | . | TRBJ1-2
TGTGCCAGCAGCTTCCGGACAGGGGGAGCCGGGGAGCTGTTTTTT | CASSFRTGGAGELFF | TRBV7-2 | 15 | TRBD1 | few | TRBJ2-2
TGTGCCAGTAGTATACAGGGGACCTCTGGAAACACCATATATTTT | CASSIQGTSGNTIYF | TRBV19 | 15 | . | . | TRBJ1-3
TGTGCCAGCAGCCCGAGGACAGGGGGATACAATGAGCAGTTCTTC | CASSPRTGGYNEQFF | TRBV5-8 | 15 | TRBD1 | . | TRBJ2-1
TGCAGCGCTTCTACTAGCGGTGACGGGAGTCGGCAGTACTTC | CSASTSGDGSRQYF | TRBV29-1 | 14 | TRBD2 | few | TRBJ2-7
TGTGCCTGGAATAAACTCACTAACTATGGCTACACCTTC | CAWNKLTNYGYTF | TRBV30 | 13 | . | few | TRBJ1-2
TGTGCCAGCAGCTTCCGCCCCTTAGTCCGGGTGAGCACAGATACGCAGTATTTT | CASSFRPLVRVSTDTQYF | TRBV13 | 18 | . | . | TRBJ2-3
TGTGCCAGCAGCCAGGGGACTAGCGGTAATTCCTACAATGAGCAGTTCTTC | CASSQGTSGNSYNEQFF | TRBV7-9 | 17 | TRBD2 | few | TRBJ2-1
TGTGCCAGCAGCCCGGGTGAAAAACTGTTTTTT | CASSPGEKLFF | TRBV6-6 | 11 | . | . | TRBJ1-4
TGCAGCGTTGTTCTCGGGATGTGGGCTTTCTTT | CSVVLGMWAFF | TRBV29-1 | 11 | . | once | TRBJ1-1
TGTGCCAGTAGTTTGGCGGGACAGGGTGCAGATACGCAGTATTTT | CASSLAGQGADTQYF | TRBV19 | 15 | TRBD1 | . | TRBJ2-3
TGTGCCAGCAGTGGGGGTACAGGGTTTGGAAACACCATATATTTT | CASSGGTGFGNTIYF | TRBV2 | 15 | . | . | TRBJ1-3
TGTGCCAGCAGCTTAACGCGGGGCCGCACAGATACGCAGTATTTT | CASSLTRGRTDTQYF | TRBV11-2 | 15 | . | . | TRBJ2-3
TGCGCCAGCAGCCAAGACTACAGGCAGACTAATGAAAAACTGTTTTTT | CASSQDYRQTNEKLFF | TRBV4-3 | 16 | . | . | TRBJ1-4
TGTGCCAGTACCCCCGGGAACAGGGGGTGGGCAGATACGCAGTATTTT | CASTPGNRGWADTQYF | TRBV19 | 16 | TRBD1 | . | TRBJ2-3
TGTGCCAGCAGCTTAATCCGGGATAGCTACACCTTC | CASSLIRDSYTF | TRBV7-9 | 12 | . | . | TRBJ1-2
TGTGCCTGGAGTGTGTCATTTGGGGACAGAAGATCCGGGGAGCTGTTTTTT | CAWSVSFGDRRSGELFF | TRBV30 | 17 | TRBD1 | . | TRBJ2-2
TGTGCCAGCAGCGCTAGCGGGTACGAGCAGTACTTC | CASSASGYEQYF | TRBV7-2 | 12 | TRBD2 | . | TRBJ2-7
TGCGCCAGCAGCCAAGGAAAGGGCGGGAGGGCCTTCTACGAGCAGTACTTC | CASSQGKGGRAFYEQYF | TRBV4-1 | 17 | TRBD2 | . | TRBJ2-7
TGTGCCACCAGTTCAAACTCAACAGGGGGCGCGAAAGGCAATCAGCCCCAGCATTTT | CATSSNSTGGAKGNQPQHF | TRBV15 | 19 | TRBD1 | . | TRBJ1-5
TGTGCCAGCAGCCCGGGAGGAGGGATTGGAAATGAGCAGTTCTTC | CASSPGGGIGNEQFF | TRBV5-4 | 15 | TRBD2 | . | TRBJ2-1
TGTGCCAGCAGTATTACATTCAGGGCCACTGAAGCTTTCTTT | CASSITFRATEAFF | TRBV6-2/TRBV6-3 | 14 | . | . | TRBJ1-1
TGTGCCAGCAGTTACTCTCGGCAGGCTAACTATGGCTACACCTTC | CASSYSRQANYGYTF | TRBV6-5 | 15 | . | once | TRBJ1-2
TGTGCCAGCAGCGTAGCGGGAGTGGTTGGGGCCAACGTCCTGACTTTC | CASSVAGVVGANVLTF | TRBV9 | 16 | . | . | TRBJ2-6
TGTGCCAGCAGCTCCGGTGCAGGGGGGCTACTCGAGCAGTACTTC | CASSSGAGGLLEQYF | TRBV7-9 | 15 | . | . | TRBJ2-7
TGCGCCGGGGACAGGGTAATCGCCGGGGAGCTGTTTTTT | CAGDRVIAGELFF | TRBV5-1 | 13 | TRBD1 | . | TRBJ2-2
TGTGCCAGCAGCCTCCACGGGGACACTGAAGCTTTCTTT | CASSLHGDTEAFF | TRBV11-2 | 13 | . | . | TRBJ1-1
TGTGCCAGCAGTGAGGGACAGGGCACCATTCAGTACTTC | CASSEGQGTIQYF | TRBV6-4 | 13 | TRBD1 | . | TRBJ2-4
TGTGCCATCAGTGATGACAGTGGGTGCAGGTTT | CAISDDSGCRF | TRBV10-3 | 11 | . | . | TRBJ1-1
TGTGCCAGCAGCTTGGAAAGCGTCACTGAAGCTTTCTTT | CASSLESVTEAFF | TRBV5-4 | 13 | . | . | TRBJ1-1
TGCGCCAGCAGCTTTTTGGTCGGGACTAGCGGGTTTGACTCCTACAATGAGCAGTTCTTC | CASSFLVGTSGFDSYNEQFF | TRBV5-1 | 20 | TRBD2 | . | TRBJ2-1
TGCGCCAGCAGCTTGGGAGACCAGGGGCGAGCAGAGACCCAGTACTTC | CASSLGDQGRAETQYF | TRBV5-1 | 16 | . | . | TRBJ2-5
TGTGCCACCAGTGCCGGGACAGGGGTCTACGAGCAGTACTTC | CATSAGTGVYEQYF | TRBV24-1 | 14 | TRBD1 | . | TRBJ2-7
TGTGCCAGCGAAACAGGGTCCCCTAGATACGAGCAGTACTTC | CASETGSPRYEQYF | TRBV28 | 14 | . | . | TRBJ2-7
TGTGCCAGCAGCTTGAGTGGGACAACTCCCCACTTT | CASSLSGTTPHF | TRBV12-3/TRBV12-4 | 12 | . | . | TRBJ1-6
TGTGCCAGTAGTATTGGCGGGTCCCGATTATACGAGCAGTACTTC | CASSIGGSRLYEQYF | TRBV19 | 15 | . | . | TRBJ2-7
TGTGCCAGCAGTGGGACAGTAGTGGAAGCTTTCTTT | CASSGTVVEAFF | TRBV28 | 12 | TRBD1 | . | TRBJ1-1
TGTGCCAGCAGCCAAGTGGGCGGGAGGGGCAATGAGCAGTTCTTC | CASSQVGGRGNEQFF | TRBV3-1/TRBV3-2 | 15 | TRBD2 | . | TRBJ2-1
TGTGCCAGCAGTTCGTCATCAGGGGGAGGCTACACCTTC | CASSSSSGGGYTF | TRBV28 | 13 | TRBD1 | . | TRBJ1-2
TGTGCCAGCAGCTTTATCGCGAGGCCGGGGGGCTACGAGCAGTACTTC | CASSFIARPGGYEQYF | TRBV5-6 | 16 | TRBD2 | . | TRBJ2-7
TGTGCCAGCAGTAAGGACAGGATGAATCAGCCCCAGCATTTT | CASSKDRMNQPQHF | TRBV6-5 | 14 | TRBD1 | . | TRBJ1-5
TGTGCCGAACGGGGCGGGAGGTCAGATACGCAGTATTTT | CAERGGRSDTQYF | TRBV5-4 | 13 | TRBD2 | . | TRBJ2-3
TGTGCCAGCAGTTATGGGACAGGGGATAATTCACCCCTCCACTTT | CASSYGTGDNSPLHF | TRBV6-5 | 15 | TRBD1 | . | TRBJ1-6
TGTGCCAGCAGGTGGGGCGATGTCAATGAGCAGTTCTTC | CASRWGDVNEQFF | TRBV12-3/TRBV12-4 | 13 | . | . | TRBJ2-1
TGTGCCAGCAGCTTAGGAGCGGTTCCAGGCACCTTC | CASSLGAVPGTF | TRBV7-9 | 12 | . | . | TRBJ1-2
TGTGCCAGCAGCACGCGAGGACAGGGAGGGAATGAAAAACTGTTTTTT | CASSTRGQGGNEKLFF | TRBV7-2 | 16 | TRBD1 | few | TRBJ1-4
TGTGCCAGTAGTATAGCAGGGGTAGGGATTCCGGGTGAGCAGTTCTTC | CASSIAGVGIPGEQFF | TRBV19 | 16 | . | . | TRBJ2-1
TGTGCCAGCAGTGCCCCCGGGGTAAACTATGGCTACACCTTC | CASSAPGVNYGYTF | TRBV7-8 | 14 | . | . | TRBJ1-2